The 10 T cell receptor beta chains below come from one sample, sequenced in a study of graft-versus-host responses after intestinal transplantation. With around 200,000 irradiated, violet-dye-labeled stimulator cells, around 200,000 CFSE-labeled responder cells were plated. The table came from immunoSEQ multiplex PCR; TCRdb's copy has only in-frame clones and leaves some out. The sample has around 13,000 clones; less than 40% are singletons. The source material was alloreactive CD8+ T cells from a mixed lymphocyte reaction culture, sampled before intestinal transplant. Subset described: CFSE-low proliferating T cells sorted from approximately six-day pre-transplant mixed lymphocyte reaction (GvH or HvG direction). The receptor set was obtained from a human patient who received an intestinal transplant.

This clone was picked up a small number of times. The chain carries TRBV6-5 and TRBJ2-1; D may be TRBD1 (5 bases). Trimming removed 4 bases at V and 8 bases at J, with 12 bases between. Germline CDR1 reads MNHEY; CDR2 reads SVGAGI. The CDR3 is made up of 13 amino acids. DNA for the CDR3: TGTGCCAGCAGTTGGTCAACCAGGGATGAGCAGTTCTTC. It is translated as CASSWSTRDEQFF.

Only a few counts were recorded for this clone. The chain has TRBV5-4 and TRBJ2-3, with TRBD2 identical over 12 bases. The trim removed 3 bases at V and 2 bases at J, leaving 7 bases unmatched. Germline CDR1 is SGHNT and CDR2 is YYREEE (reference sequence). CDR3 length: 17 amino acids. CDR3 loop: CASSYIGLAGFTDTQYF. DNA for the CDR3: TGTGCCAGCAGCTATATAGGACTAGCGGGGTTCACAGATACGCAGTATTTT.

This clone is termed medium-sized. Other DNA variants within this sample encode the same CDR3. This sequence joins TRBV30 and TRBJ2-7; 14 nucleotides match TRBD2. The CDR3 consists of 13 residues. V lost 5 bases, J lost 11 bases, and 8 bases stayed unmatched. CDR1 and CDR2 (germline): GTSNPN, SVGIG (reference sequence). The CDR3 bases are TGTGCCTGGTCTTCCGGGACTAGCGGGAGTGAGTACTTC. Translated, it gives CAWSSGTSGSEYF.

The table lists this clone with a few counts. V and J are TRBV18 and TRBJ1-4; TRBD1 matches 9 bases. The CDR3 consists of 14 residues. CDR1 is KGHSH, CDR2 LQKENI, per germline. With V trimmed by 2 bases and J by 6 bases, 1 base remained unmatched. The CDR3 loop reads CASSPRQGDEKLFF. The CDR3 DNA follows: TGTGCCAGCTCACCAAGACAGGGGGATGAAAAACTGTTTTTT.

This clone has more than one count but fewer than ten. The genes are TRBV6-6 and TRBJ1-2; 7 nucleotides line up with TRBD1. V was clipped by 0 bases and J by 4 bases; unmatched bases: 2. The CDR3 has 14 amino acids. Germline V gene data show CDR1 as MNHNY and CDR2 as SVGAGI (reference sequence). CDR3 coding DNA: TGTGCCAGCAGTTACTCGCAGGGGGTCTATGGCTACACCTTC. Translation gives CASSYSQGVYGYTF.

This chain links TRBV28 with TRBJ2-5; 7 bases match TRBD1. V lost 4 bases, J lost 5 bases, and 10 bases stayed unmatched. Germline CDR1 reads MDHEN; CDR2 reads SYDVKM. The CDR3 is 15 amino acids. The CDR3 is CASSSLLQGQETQYF. CDR3 sequence (DNA): TGTGCCAGCAGTTCCCTCCTACAGGGGCAGGAGACCCAGTACTTC.

In this sample, this clone turned up a few times. The chain links TRBV6-5 to TRBJ2-4, with D tentatively TRBD1 or TRBD2 (5 bases each). V was cut by 4 bases and J by 6 bases, with 7 bases left in between. This CDR3 has 12 amino acids. Germline V lookup: CDR1 MNHEY, CDR2 SVGAGI. CDR3 sequence: CASSWDGNIQYF. The CDR3 bases are TGTGCCAGCAGTTGGGACGGAAACATTCAGTACTTC.

This clone was picked up a small number of times. This chain links TRBV7-6 with TRBJ2-3; 12 nucleotides line up with TRBD2. The CDR3 loop spans 18 amino acids. Per the germline V gene, CDR1 is SGHVS and CDR2 is FNYEAQ. Unmatched junction bases numbered 7, after V lost 1 base and J lost 2 bases. DNA for the CDR3: TGTGCCAGCAGCTTAGGACTCGGACTAGCGGGACCCACAGATACGCAGTATTTT. Amino acids: CASSLGLGLAGPTDTQYF.

This sequence joins TRBV6-1 and TRBJ1-5, with TRBD1 identical over 8 bases. J lost 6 bases, V lost 3 bases, and 1 base had no gene match. CDR1 MNHNS and CDR2 SASEGT come from the germline V gene. This CDR3 spans 13 amino acids. Here the CDR3 reads CASSDRGLQPQHF. CDR3 coding DNA: TGTGCCAGCAGTGACAGGGGGCTTCAGCCCCAGCATTTT.

DNA for the CDR3: TGTGCCTGGAATCCGGTACAAGAGACCCAGTACTTC. Amino acid sequence: CAWNPVQETQYF. The J gene is TRBJ2-5, the V gene TRBV30, with D unresolved. V shed 4 bases and J shed 2 bases, with 8 bases lying between them. CDR1 and CDR2 from the germline V gene are GTSNPN and SVGIG (reference sequence). CDR3 length: 12 amino acids.